These 27 T cell receptor beta chains came from one sample sequenced in a study of shared clonotypes between healthy human individuals. TCRdb's table, derived via immunoSEQ multiplex PCR, lists solely in-frame clones and lacks some. The profile shows about 2.5 million clones, under 95% of them singletons. Sequenced: naive CD4+ T cells from PBMCs. As for subset: CD45RA+ positively selected. The receptors stem from a man between 18 and 29 years old in good health. Some clones in this sample may be carry-over from other donors' samples.

The chain is built from TRBV30 and TRBJ2-5; 11 bases are shared with TRBD2. The trim removed 3 bases at V and 6 bases at J, leaving 3 bases unmatched. Looked up from germline, CDR1 is GTSNPN and CDR2 is SVGIG (reference sequence). CDR3 length equals 13 residues. The CDR3, as DNA: TGTGCCTGGAGGACTAGCGGGGAGAAGACCCAGTACTTC. This translates into CAWRTSGEKTQYF.

The chain recombines TRBV28 with TRBJ1-2; 8 bases are shared with TRBD1. J was trimmed by 0 bases and V by 6 bases; bases with no gene match: 6. CDR3 length: 15 residues. Germline V lookup: CDR1 MDHEN, CDR2 SYDVKM. The CDR3 sequence is CASSRQDRANYGYTF. The CDR3 nucleotides read TGTGCCAGCAGCCGTCAGGACAGGGCTAACTATGGCTACACCTTC.

The chain employs TRBV30 and TRBJ1-5; D is unresolved. Trimming cost V 2 bases and J 4 bases, with 12 bases left between them. The CDR3 covers 14 residues. CDR1 is GTSNPN and CDR2 is SVGIG in the germline V gene (reference sequence). CDR3 region: CAWSIGSENQPQHF. DNA for the CDR3: TGTGCCTGGAGTATTGGTAGTGAAAATCAGCCCCAGCATTTT.

The rearrangement joins TRBV25-1 to TRBJ2-7, with D tentatively TRBD2 (7 bases). V shed 5 bases and J shed 6 bases, with 17 bases lying between them. The CDR3 runs 14 residues. CDR1 is MGHDK and CDR2 is SYGVNS in the germline V gene. The CDR3 loop is CASSPQGRAREQYF. As DNA, the CDR3 is TGTGCCAGCAGTCCCCAGGGGAGGGCCCGCGAGCAGTACTTC.

The J gene is TRBJ1-4, the V gene TRBV28; D ambiguous. V was trimmed by 5 bases and J by 8 bases, leaving 18 bases between them. The CDR3 spans 15 residues. Per the germline V gene, CDR1 is MDHEN and CDR2 is SYDVKM. The CDR3, as DNA: TGTGCCAGCAGTCAAGGGTTGGGCGGACGGGAAAAACTGTTTTTT. Amino acid sequence: CASSQGLGGREKLFF.

The rearrangement joins TRBV6-1 to TRBJ1-1; D not certain. The CDR3 consists of 13 residues. Germline CDR1 is MNHNS and CDR2 is SASEGT. Trimming took 6 bases from V and 2 from J, leaving 10 bases between them. This CDR3 reads CASRLFFNTEAFF. The CDR3 bases are TGTGCCAGCAGATTGTTTTTTAACACTGAAGCTTTCTTT.

J is TRBJ2-7 and V is TRBV2, with a weak D call TRBD1 (6 bases). This CDR3 contains 13 residues. The germline gives CDR1 SNHLY, CDR2 FYNNEI. Trimming took off 4 bases at V and 10 bases at J, with 17 bases between the two ends. For the CDR3, the DNA is TGTGCCAGCAGTGGGACAGCCAGTCCCCTCCAGTACTTC. Translating it yields CASSGTASPLQYF.

The chain carries TRBV5-1 and TRBJ1-4, with D possibly being TRBD1 (6 bases). Germline V CDR1 and CDR2: SGHRS, YFSETQ. CDR3 size: 18 residues. Trimming shortened V by 0 bases and J by 6 bases, and 21 bases separated the two germline ends. The CDR3 DNA is TGCGCCAGCAGCTTGGTGGGCAATGTGCAGGGGAGATATGAAAAACTGTTTTTT. Residues: CASSLVGNVQGRYEKLFF.

This clone was detected only once. This rearrangement joins TRBV19 to TRBJ1-5; no definite D call. This CDR3 is 16 amino acids long. CDR1 and CDR2 (germline): LNHDA, SQIVND (reference sequence). Trimming removed 3 bases from V and 0 bases from J, with 12 bases in between. CDR3 bases: TGTGCCAGTAGTATCGGTCAATGGAATAGCAATCAGCCCCAGCATTTT. Its protein product is CASSIGQWNSNQPQHF.

The chain combines TRBV30 with TRBJ2-5, with 11 positions matching TRBD2. The DNA end is a closer match to TRBJ2-7, so the J assignment may be wrong. This CDR3 comprises 17 residues. Germline values: CDR1 GTSNPN, CDR2 SVGIG (reference sequence). Here the CDR3 reads CAWSVLPLAGGTYEQYF. In DNA, the CDR3 is TGTGCCTGGAGTGTACTCCCCCTAGCGGGAGGTACCTACGAGCAGTACTTC.

The chain recombines TRBV28 with TRBJ1-2, with 10 bases lining up with TRBD1. The germline gives CDR1 MDHEN, CDR2 SYDVKM. The CDR3 consists of 14 residues. V lost 3 bases, J lost 8 bases, and 6 bases stayed unmatched. CDR3 residues: CASSLTGGAGGYTF. The CDR3 DNA reads TGTGCCAGCAGTTTGACAGGGGGCGCGGGGGGCTACACCTTC.

The chain combines TRBV29-1 with TRBJ1-1; D is unclear. Germline lookup yields CDR1 SQVTM and CDR2 ANQGSEA. V lost 1 base to trimming and J lost 2 bases, with 8 bases between them. This CDR3 spans 13 amino acids. The CDR3 is CSVEVVGNTEAFF. Here the CDR3 DNA reads TGCAGCGTTGAAGTGGTGGGAAACACTGAAGCTTTCTTT.

This chain connects TRBV4-2 to TRBJ2-1; 7 bases fit TRBD2. This CDR3 is built from 16 residues. The germline V gene has CDR1 LGHNA and CDR2 YNFKEQ. The V segment lost 0 bases and the J segment 6 bases; nucleotides outside the gene matches: 8. CDR3 sequence: CASSQDLSGGGNEQFF. DNA of the CDR3: TGTGCCAGCAGCCAAGATCTGAGCGGCGGGGGCAATGAGCAGTTCTTC.

In this sample, this clone turned up once. The identical CDR3 is also encoded by other nucleotide sequences in the sample. This rearrangement joins TRBV7-3 to TRBJ1-1, with D perhaps matching TRBD1 (5 bases). The ends were cut back, 5 bases at V and 5 bases at J, with 12 bases in the middle. CDR1 is SGHTA, CDR2 FQGTGA, per germline. The CDR3 is 13 residues long. The DNA for the CDR3 is TGTGCCAGCAGCCGCACAGGTCGGACTGAAGCTTTCTTT. Amino acid sequence: CASSRTGRTEAFF.

J is TRBJ1-1 and V is TRBV19; D is unclear. Germline CDR1 is LNHDA and CDR2 is SQIVND (reference sequence). This CDR3 comprises 15 residues. The V gene lost 5 bases and the J gene lost 6 bases, with 19 bases spanning the gap. As DNA, the CDR3 is TGTGCCAGTAGTTCGAGACACCGTGGGTCGGCTGAAGCTTTCTTT. Amino acid sequence: CASSSRHRGSAEAFF.

This clone was observed once. The chain links TRBV7-9 to TRBJ1-1, with 7 bases fitting TRBD1. CDR1 is SEHNR and CDR2 is FQNEAQ in the germline V gene (reference sequence). The CDR3 sequence is 16 residues long. V dropped 5 bases and J dropped 0; count of bases not matched to a gene: 9. The CDR3 loop is CASSIRQGVMNTEAFF. DNA of the CDR3: TGTGCCAGCAGCATAAGACAGGGTGTTATGAACACTGAAGCTTTCTTT. Based on the CDR3 plus reference TRBV7-9 and TRBJ1-1, the full variable domain is DTGVSQNPRHKITKRGQNVTFRCDPISEHNRLYWYRQTLGQGPEFLTYFQNEAQLEKSRLLSDRFSAERPKGSFSTLEIQRTEQGDSAMYLCASSIRQGVMNTEAFFGQGTRLTVV.

This chain connects TRBV5-1 to TRBJ2-3; D is perhaps TRBD1 (5 bases). V was clipped by 4 bases and J by 2 bases, with 14 bases between them. This CDR3 has 15 residues. Germline loops: CDR1 SGHRS, CDR2 YFSETQ. CDR3 coding DNA: TGCGCCAGCAGCCTAAGGGGCCTTCCCACAGATACGCAGTATTTT. Translating gives CASSLRGLPTDTQYF. The full variable domain, rest sourced from reference TRBV5-1 and TRBJ2-3, is KAGVTQTPRYLIKTRGQQVTLSCSPISGHRSVSWYQQTPGQGLQFLFEYFSETQRNKGNFPGRFSGRQFSNSRSEMNVSTLELGDSALYLCASSLRGLPTDTQYFGPGTRLTVL.

The chain combines TRBV11-3 with TRBJ2-1, with 12 bases fitting TRBD2. V gave up 5 bases and J gave up 4 bases; unmatched junction bases: 3. Per germline, CDR1 SGHNT and CDR2 YENEEA. The length of the CDR3 is 15 residues. For the CDR3, the DNA is TGTGCCAGCAGCCACCTAGCGGGAGGGTACAATGAGCAGTTCTTC. This codes for CASSHLAGGYNEQFF.

This clone has more than one count but fewer than ten. The V call is TRBV5-1, the J call TRBJ1-1; tentatively, D is TRBD1 (6 bases). There are 17 residues in the CDR3. The V gene's germline CDR1 is SGHRS and CDR2 YFSETQ. Trimming left V 6 bases short and J 0 bases short, with 21 bases between. This chain's CDR3 is CASTPQGTPDLNTEAFF. DNA of the CDR3: TGCGCCAGCACCCCCCAAGGGACACCCGACCTGAACACTGAAGCTTTCTTT.

The rearrangement uses TRBV5-8 and TRBJ2-1; 7 nucleotides line up with TRBD1. Germline trimming cut 3 bases from V and 3 bases from J; bases unmatched to any gene: 9. This CDR3 region has 16 residues. Germline V gives CDR1 SGHTS, CDR2 YDEGEE. The CDR3 DNA reads TGTGCCAGCAGCTATACCGGGACAGCAAGCTACAATGAGCAGTTCTTC. It translates to CASSYTGTASYNEQFF.

The V and J genes are TRBV9 and TRBJ2-1, with unresolved D. The CDR3 sequence is 14 residues long. Trimming pared 0 bases from V and 7 bases from J, leaving 11 bases between. Germline V gene sequence: CDR1 SGDLS, CDR2 YYNGEE. CDR3 bases: TGTGCCAGCAGCGTAGACATTTTGGGGAATGAGCAGTTCTTC. Protein: CASSVDILGNEQFF.

V usage is TRBV28 and J usage is TRBJ2-2; a possible D gene is TRBD1 (5 bases). V lost 3 bases to trimming and J lost 6 bases, with 11 bases between them. Germline values: CDR1 MDHEN, CDR2 SYDVKM. The CDR3 length is 14 residues. The DNA for the CDR3 is TGTGCCAGCAGTTTGGGGCAGGGATCCGGGGAGCTGTTTTTT. Encoded protein: CASSLGQGSGELFF.

This clone was recorded once. This chain joins TRBV5-4 and TRBJ2-2, with a tentative D call TRBD1 (6 bases). The germline CDR1 and CDR2 sequences are SGHNT and YYREEE (reference sequence). V lost 0 bases and J 8 bases, leaving 11 bases between the germline ends. This CDR3 region has 14 residues. The DNA for the CDR3 is TGTGCCAGCAGCTTGGCCGGACAGCCGGGGGAGCTGTTTTTT. Protein sequence: CASSLAGQPGELFF.

The CDR3: CASSQGGTSGGTDTQYF. CDR3 DNA sequence: TGCGCCAGCAGCCAAGGGGGAACTAGCGGGGGCACAGATACGCAGTATTTT. The V call is TRBV4-3, the J call TRBJ2-3; 10 nucleotides agree with TRBD2. The CDR3 is made up of 17 amino acids. Trimming cost V 1 base and J 1 base; bases outside gene matches: 5. CDR1 is LGHNA and CDR2 is YSLEER in the germline V gene.

The genes are TRBV19 and TRBJ2-1; D possibly corresponds to TRBD2 (5 bases). V was shortened by 7 bases and J by 0 bases, with 10 bases between the two germline ends. This CDR3 spans 14 amino acids. Germline V CDR1 and CDR2: LNHDA, SQIVND (reference sequence). The CDR3: CASNREPSYNEQFF. CDR3 sequence (DNA): TGTGCCAGTAATAGGGAGCCCTCCTACAATGAGCAGTTCTTC. Full variable domain (missing parts from reference TRBV19 and TRBJ2-1): DGGITQSPKYLFRKEGQNVTLSCEQNLNHDAMYWYRQDPGQGLRLIYYSQIVNDFQKGDIAEGYSVSREKKESFPLTVTSAQKNPTAFYLCASNREPSYNEQFFGPGTRLTVL.

The chain combines TRBV9 with TRBJ1-2; D is possibly TRBD1 (6 bases). The germline V and J ends were trimmed by 4 bases and 7 bases, with 20 bases remaining between them. CDR3 length equals 15 residues. CDR1 and CDR2 (germline): SGDLS, YYNGEE. The CDR3 loop is CASSPTVRGETGYTF. The CDR3, as DNA: TGTGCCAGCAGCCCTACGGTCAGGGGTGAGACTGGCTACACCTTC. The full variable domain, in which reference TRBV9 and TRBJ1-2 provide the parts outside the CDR3, is DSGVTQTPKHLITATGQRVTLRCSPRSGDLSVYWYQQSLDQGLQFLIQYYNGEERAKGNILERFSAQQFPDLHSELNLSSLELGDSALYFCASSPTVRGETGYTFGSGTRLTVV.

J is TRBJ2-7 and V is TRBV28; 7 positions agree with TRBD1. The ends lost 8 bases at V and 4 bases at J; junction bases unmatched: 11. The germline V gene has CDR1 MDHEN and CDR2 SYDVKM. CDR3 length: 14 amino acids. CDR3 amino acids: CASVETGTDYEQYF. The CDR3 DNA reads as TGTGCCAGCGTTGAAACCGGGACAGATTACGAGCAGTACTTC.